Presented here are 27 T cell receptor beta chains from one specimen sequenced in a study of response to subunit inactivated influenza vaccine. In TCRdb, the RT-PCR reads were re-called with MiXCR into one record per CDR3 protein. The table shows 500,000 to 650,000 distinct CDR3 sequences, with 6% to 9% occurring only once. The source was PBMCs from blood, collected around 25 months after vaccination. The receptors derive from a man between 50 and 69 years old who received an inactivated influenza vaccine.

This chain links TRBV20-1 with TRBJ2-1; D is possibly TRBD1 or TRBD2 (6 bases each). Trimming removed 1 base from V and 6 bases from J, with 13 bases in between. Germline assignment: CDR1 DFQATT and CDR2 SNEGSKA (reference sequence). The CDR3 consists of 14 residues. This CDR3 reads CSARAGALGNEQFF. CDR3 bases: TGCAGTGCTAGAGCGGGGGCTCTGGGCAATGAGCAGTTCTTC.

This clonotype was counted only a few times. This chain joins TRBV5-1 and TRBJ2-5; 9 positions agree with TRBD2. Germline V gene lookup returns CDR1 SGHRS and CDR2 YFSETQ. The CDR3 is 16 amino acids. Trimming at V came to 0 bases and at J to 5 bases, leaving 8 bases not matched to a gene. The CDR3 sequence is CASSLVPSGARETQYF. In DNA, the CDR3 is TGCGCCAGCAGCTTGGTCCCTAGCGGGGCTAGGGAGACCCAGTACTTC.

The table lists this clonotype with a few counts. The genes are TRBV5-1 and TRBJ1-1, with D perhaps matching TRBD1 (6 bases). V was shortened by 5 bases and J by 1 base, with 15 bases between the two germline ends. Germline V lookup: CDR1 SGHRS, CDR2 YFSETQ. The CDR3 runs 15 residues. CDR3 amino acids: CASRTGTYGNTEAFF. Written as DNA, the CDR3 is TGCGCCAGCAGAACGGGGACATATGGGAACACTGAAGCTTTCTTT.

This rearrangement joins TRBV4-3 to TRBJ1-2; possible D gene TRBD1, 6 bases. The germline V gene has CDR1 LGHNA and CDR2 YSLEER. V lost 1 base to trimming and J lost 6 bases, with 15 bases between them. This CDR3 contains 15 residues. CDR3 protein: CASSQVGAGADGYTF. Here the CDR3 DNA reads TGCGCCAGCAGCCAAGTGGGGGCGGGGGCGGATGGCTACACCTTC.

This clonotype was seen a few times. The rearrangement uses TRBV18 and TRBJ1-5; TRBD1 agrees at 7 bases. J gave up 2 bases and V 4 bases, and 5 bases lay outside the gene matches. CDR1 and CDR2 (germline): KGHSH, LQKENI. The CDR3 runs 15 residues. The CDR3 nucleotides are TGTGCCAGCTCACTATCCACAGGGGGCAATCAGCCCCAGCATTTT. This translates into CASSLSTGGNQPQHF.

This clonotype was detected ten times or more. The chain joins TRBV18 to TRBJ2-7; D may be TRBD2 (5 bases). The CDR3 length is 13 residues. With 6 bases removed from V and 6 bases from J, the gap between germline ends came to 15 bases. Germline lookup yields CDR1 KGHSH and CDR2 LQKENI. The CDR3 nucleotides read TGTGCCAGCTCTCCTAACGGGAACAGCGAGCAGTACTTC. Translating it yields CASSPNGNSEQYF.

This chain links TRBV5-1 with TRBJ1-2; no reliable D call. CDR1 SGHRS and CDR2 YFSETQ come from the germline V gene. Trimming removed 5 bases from V and 4 bases from J, with 15 bases in between. The CDR3 totals 14 residues. CDR3 in DNA: TGCGCCAGCAGGGCTCAAGAAGGCCCCTATGGCTACACCTTC. Amino acid sequence: CASRAQEGPYGYTF.

The genes are TRBV20-1 and TRBJ1-6, with a possible D match to TRBD1 (5 bases). Trimming removed 4 bases from V and 5 bases from J, with 15 bases in between. Per the germline V gene, CDR1 is DFQATT and CDR2 is SNEGSKA (reference sequence). The CDR3 length is 15 residues. The CDR3 region is CSATGTGLNNSPLHF. CDR3 DNA sequence: TGCAGTGCTACCGGGACGGGTCTCAATAATTCACCCCTCCACTTT.

In its sample, this clonotype was seen a few times. This rearrangement joins TRBV28 to TRBJ2-1; 12 nucleotides line up with TRBD2. The ends lost 2 bases at V and 6 bases at J; junction bases unmatched: 5. The CDR3 runs 16 residues. CDR1 is MDHEN and CDR2 is SYDVKM in the germline V gene. The CDR3 spells CASSLTLAGGINEQFF. The CDR3 nucleotides are TGTGCCAGCAGTTTAACTCTAGCGGGAGGGATCAATGAGCAGTTCTTC.

This chain's CDR3 is CASSSRQLSTDTQYF. As DNA, the CDR3 is TGTGCCAGCAGCTCTCGACAACTTAGCACAGATACGCAGTATTTT. The chain links TRBV7-9 to TRBJ2-3; D gene ambiguous. The CDR3 has 15 amino acids. The germline V gene has CDR1 SEHNR and CDR2 FQNEAQ (reference sequence). V lost 4 bases and J lost 0, with 11 bases in between.

This chain connects TRBV12-3 or TRBV12-4 to TRBJ2-4; D ambiguous. The germline V and J ends were trimmed by 3 bases and 0 bases, with 9 bases remaining between them. CDR3 size: 15 residues. The CDR3 bases are TGTGCCAGCAGTTTTTATATTGGAGCCAAAAACATTCAGTACTTC. It yields the protein CASSFYIGAKNIQYF.

This clonotype was picked up many times. The chain carries TRBV27 and TRBJ2-3, with unresolved D. V was pared by 0 bases and J by 2 bases, with 3 bases between. The germline V gene has CDR1 MNHEY and CDR2 SMNVEV (reference sequence). The CDR3 has 13 residues. As DNA, the CDR3 is TGTGCCAGCAGTTTATCGGACACAGATACGCAGTATTTT. The encoded protein is CASSLSDTDTQYF.

The table lists this clonotype with a few counts. V is TRBV3-1 and J is TRBJ2-7; no clear D gene. This CDR3 region has 13 residues. Trimming removed 6 bases at V and 2 bases at J, with 11 bases between. Germline values: CDR1 LGHDT, CDR2 YNNKEL (reference sequence). CDR3: CASRDQHTYEQYF. CDR3 in DNA: TGTGCCAGCAGGGACCAACACACCTACGAGCAGTACTTC.

This clonotype was counted between two and nine times. The rearrangement links TRBV6-5 to TRBJ1-1; 7 bases are shared with TRBD1. V shed 2 bases and J 6 bases; nucleotides not matched to a gene: 3. Germline CDR1 and CDR2: MNHEY and SVGAGI. The CDR3 has 13 residues. The CDR3 bases are TGTGCCAGCAGTTACCACGACAGGGCTGAAGCTTTCTTT. Encoded protein: CASSYHDRAEAFF.

In its sample, this clonotype was seen a few times. The chain joins TRBV27 to TRBJ2-3; D is perhaps TRBD2 (7 bases). CDR3 size: 15 residues. Germline CDR1 is MNHEY and CDR2 is SMNVEV (reference sequence). Trimming took off 4 bases at V and 5 bases at J, with 16 bases between the two ends. DNA for the CDR3: TGTGCCAGCAGTTCCTTTAGGGGGGGGCAAGATACGCAGTATTTT. Its translation is CASSSFRGGQDTQYF.

Only a few counts were recorded for this clonotype. The rearrangement joins TRBV28 to TRBJ1-5; D is uncertain. V gave up 7 bases and J gave up 2 bases, with 12 bases separating them. Germline CDR1 reads MDHEN; CDR2 reads SYDVKM. The CDR3 covers 14 residues. CDR3 nucleotide sequence: TGTGCCAGCAAACCCGTCTGGGGCAATCAGCCCCAGCATTTT. Translated: CASKPVWGNQPQHF.

This clonotype was detected many times. The chain couples TRBV5-1 to TRBJ2-1, with D maybe TRBD1 (5 bases). Germline V gene lookup returns CDR1 SGHRS and CDR2 YFSETQ. The CDR3 extends over 15 amino acids. V lost 0 bases, J lost 3 bases, and 10 bases lay in between. The CDR3 region is CASSLVQGFYNEQFF. As DNA, the CDR3 is TGCGCCAGCAGCTTGGTTCAGGGCTTCTACAATGAGCAGTTCTTC.

This clonotype appeared many times. The chain uses TRBV20-1 and TRBJ1-1; perhaps TRBD1 as D (6 bases). Germline V CDR1 and CDR2: DFQATT, SNEGSKA (reference sequence). The CDR3 spans 13 residues. V lost 7 bases, J lost 0 bases, and 12 bases lay in between. CDR3 amino acids: CSVLGQMNTEAFF. The CDR3 region has the DNA TGCAGTGTCTTGGGACAAATGAACACTGAAGCTTTCTTT.

This clonotype was detected only a few times. For the CDR3, the DNA is TGTGCCAGCAGCACCTCTAAGAGCTCCTACAATGAGCAGTTCTTC. This gives the protein CASSTSKSSYNEQFF. The chain couples TRBV28 to TRBJ2-1; D ambiguous. CDR1 and CDR2 (germline): MDHEN, SYDVKM. Trimming removed 6 bases at V and 0 bases at J, with 12 bases between. The CDR3 spans 15 residues. The full variable domain, its missing parts supplied by reference TRBV28 and TRBJ2-1, is DVKVTQSSRYLVKRTGEKVFLECVQDMDHENMFWYRQDPGLGLRLIYFSYDVKMKEKGDIPEGYSVSREKKERFSLILESASTNQTSMYLCASSTSKSSYNEQFFGPGTRLTVL.

This clonotype showed up just a few times. The J gene is TRBJ2-3, the V gene TRBV6-6, with D uncertain. CDR1 and CDR2 from the germline V gene are MNHNY and SVGAGI (reference sequence). Trimming took 6 bases from V and 7 from J, leaving 11 bases between them. This CDR3 is built from 12 residues. In nucleotides, the CDR3 is TGTGCCAGCAGCGGAGACATAAATACGCAGTATTTT. It encodes CASSGDINTQYF.

This clonotype showed up many times. CDR3 nucleotide sequence: TGTGCCAGCAGTTCGTTCATAGGACAGACCCAAGAGACCCAGTACTTC. Its translation is CASSSFIGQTQETQYF. The V gene is TRBV28, the J gene TRBJ2-5, with TRBD1 as a possible D gene (6 bases). Trimming cost V 4 bases and J 1 base, with 16 bases left between them. The CDR3 is made up of 16 amino acids. Germline values: CDR1 MDHEN, CDR2 SYDVKM.

The chain has TRBV28 and TRBJ2-3; maybe TRBD2 (5 bases). Trimming removed 3 bases at V and 1 base at J, with 29 bases between. This CDR3 has 21 amino acids. The germline V gene encodes CDR1 MDHEN and CDR2 SYDVKM. This CDR3 reads CASSLGIVWARTGRGTDTQYF. The CDR3 nucleotides read TGTGCCAGCAGTTTGGGGATAGTTTGGGCCCGGACTGGACGAGGCACAGATACGCAGTATTTT.

This clonotype came up many times. The rearrangement uses TRBV29-1 and TRBJ1-2; no clear D. This CDR3 has 14 amino acids. Germline V gene data show CDR1 as SQVTM and CDR2 as ANQGSEA. V was shortened by 1 base and J by 4 bases, with 13 bases between the two germline ends. The CDR3: CSVEVPGRRYGYTF. DNA of the CDR3: TGCAGCGTTGAAGTTCCCGGACGGCGCTATGGCTACACCTTC.

A few counts support this clonotype. This rearrangement joins TRBV6-1 to TRBJ2-7; 7 nucleotides match TRBD1. J gave up 0 bases and V 4 bases, and 6 bases lay outside the gene matches. Germline lookup yields CDR1 MNHNS and CDR2 SASEGT. This CDR3 contains 15 residues. The CDR3 protein is CASSGQGVNSYEQYF. The DNA for the CDR3 is TGTGCCAGCAGTGGACAGGGAGTAAACTCCTACGAGCAGTACTTC.

This clonotype was seen many times. The chain links TRBV14 to TRBJ2-1; D unclear. V dropped 1 base and J dropped 4 bases, with 5 bases sitting between them. The V gene's germline CDR1 is SGHDN and CDR2 FVKESK. There are 13 residues in the CDR3. CDR3 DNA: TGTGCCAGCAGCCAAGCATTGTACAATGAGCAGTTCTTC. Translating it yields CASSQALYNEQFF.

This clonotype appeared a few times. The DNA of the CDR3 is TGCGCCAGCAGCACCGAGCGGACCACAGATACGCAGTATTTT. Translating it yields CASSTERTTDTQYF. This chain connects TRBV5-1 to TRBJ2-3; possible D gene TRBD2, 5 bases. The V end was cut by 4 bases, the J end by 2 bases, with 11 bases between. This CDR3 is 14 amino acids long. The germline V gene has CDR1 SGHRS and CDR2 YFSETQ.

This clonotype was counted a few times. This rearrangement joins TRBV11-1 to TRBJ2-2, with no clear D. Germline V gene lookup returns CDR1 SGHAT and CDR2 FQDESV (reference sequence). The V end was cut by 5 bases, the J end by 1 base, with 11 bases between. The CDR3 contains 15 residues. DNA for the CDR3: TGTGCCAGCAGCCCTCAGCCTGGGAACACCGGGGAGCTGTTTTTT. Its translation is CASSPQPGNTGELFF.